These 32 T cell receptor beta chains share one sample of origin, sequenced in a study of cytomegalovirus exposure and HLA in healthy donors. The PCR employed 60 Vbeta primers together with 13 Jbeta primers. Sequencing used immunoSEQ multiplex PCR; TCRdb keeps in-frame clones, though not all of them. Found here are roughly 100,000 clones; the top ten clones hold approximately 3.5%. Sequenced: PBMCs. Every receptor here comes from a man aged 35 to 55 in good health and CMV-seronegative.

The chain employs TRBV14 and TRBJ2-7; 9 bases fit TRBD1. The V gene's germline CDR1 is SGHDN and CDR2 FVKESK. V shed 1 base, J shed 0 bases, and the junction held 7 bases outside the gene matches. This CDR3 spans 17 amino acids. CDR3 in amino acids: CASSQGSGTGFSYEQYF. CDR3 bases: TGTGCCAGCAGCCAAGGCTCAGGGACAGGGTTCTCCTACGAGCAGTACTTC.

CDR3: CASSLAGRATEAFF. The DNA of the CDR3 is TGCGCCAGCAGCTTGGCAGGCAGGGCCACTGAAGCTTTCTTT. This chain connects TRBV5-1 to TRBJ1-1; a weak D match, TRBD1 (5 bases). V was cut by 0 bases and J by 4 bases, with 10 bases left in between. The CDR3 is 14 amino acids. Germline-derived CDR1 and CDR2 are SGHRS and YFSETQ. Variable domain in full (rest from reference TRBV5-1 and TRBJ1-1): KAGVTQTPRYLIKTRGQQVTLSCSPISGHRSVSWYQQTPGQGLQFLFEYFSETQRNKGNFPGRFSGRQFSNSRSEMNVSTLELGDSALYLCASSLAGRATEAFFGQGTRLTVV.

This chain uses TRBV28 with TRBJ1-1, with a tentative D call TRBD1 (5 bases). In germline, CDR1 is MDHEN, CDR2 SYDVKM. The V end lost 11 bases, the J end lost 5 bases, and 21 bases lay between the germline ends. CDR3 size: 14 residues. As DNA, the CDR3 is TGTGCCTGCCTCCCCGGAGGGGAGGGGACTGAAGCTTTCTTT. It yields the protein CACLPGGEGTEAFF.

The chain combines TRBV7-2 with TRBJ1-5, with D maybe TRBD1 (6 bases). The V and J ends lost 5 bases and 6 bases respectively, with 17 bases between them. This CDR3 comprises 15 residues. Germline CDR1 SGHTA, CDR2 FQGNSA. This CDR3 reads CASSALTGPGQPQHF. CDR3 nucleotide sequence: TGTGCCAGCAGCGCATTAACAGGGCCAGGTCAGCCCCAGCATTTT.

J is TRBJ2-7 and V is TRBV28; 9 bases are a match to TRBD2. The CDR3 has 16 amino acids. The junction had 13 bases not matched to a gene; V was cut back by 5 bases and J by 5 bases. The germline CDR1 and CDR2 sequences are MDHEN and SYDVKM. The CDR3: CASSPLGAGGLHEQYF. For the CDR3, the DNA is TGTGCCAGCAGTCCCCTCGGAGCGGGAGGTCTCCACGAGCAGTACTTC.

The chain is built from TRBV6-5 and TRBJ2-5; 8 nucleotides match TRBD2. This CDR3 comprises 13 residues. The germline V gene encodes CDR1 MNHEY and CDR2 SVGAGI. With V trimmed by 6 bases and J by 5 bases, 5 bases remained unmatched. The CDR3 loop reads CASRSPGGETQYF. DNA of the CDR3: TGTGCCAGCAGAAGCCCGGGAGGGGAGACCCAGTACTTC.

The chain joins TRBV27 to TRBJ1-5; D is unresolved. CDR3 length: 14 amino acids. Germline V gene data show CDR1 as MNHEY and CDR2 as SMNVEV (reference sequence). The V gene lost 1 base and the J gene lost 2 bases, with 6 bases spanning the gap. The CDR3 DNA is TGTGCCAGCAGTTTATTTGGGCGCAATCAGCCCCAGCATTTT. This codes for CASSLFGRNQPQHF.

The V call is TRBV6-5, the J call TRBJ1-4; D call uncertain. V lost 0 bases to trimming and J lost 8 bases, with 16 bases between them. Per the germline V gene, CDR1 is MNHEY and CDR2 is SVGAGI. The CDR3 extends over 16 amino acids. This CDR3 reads CASSYSTVGPIEKLFF. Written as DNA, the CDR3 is TGTGCCAGCAGTTACTCGACGGTTGGGCCAATAGAAAAACTGTTTTTT.

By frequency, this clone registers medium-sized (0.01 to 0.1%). The CDR3 DNA is TGTGCCAGCAGTGACTCTGGGGCAGCTGACTACAATGAGCAGTTCTTC. Its translation is CASSDSGAADYNEQFF. The rearrangement uses TRBV6-4 and TRBJ2-1; tentatively, D is TRBD1 (5 bases). Germline V gene sequence: CDR1 MRHNA, CDR2 SNTAGT. V lost 0 bases, J lost 3 bases, and 12 bases lay in between. The CDR3 loop spans 16 amino acids.

The CDR3 loop reads CASSYSGTGTYNEQFF. The DNA of the CDR3 is TGTGCCAGCAGTTACAGCGGGACAGGCACCTACAATGAGCAGTTCTTC. J is TRBJ2-1 and V is TRBV6-5; perhaps TRBD1 as D (8 bases). There are 16 residues in the CDR3. V was pared by 2 bases and J by 2 bases, with 13 bases between. From germline, CDR1 is MNHEY and CDR2 SVGAGI.

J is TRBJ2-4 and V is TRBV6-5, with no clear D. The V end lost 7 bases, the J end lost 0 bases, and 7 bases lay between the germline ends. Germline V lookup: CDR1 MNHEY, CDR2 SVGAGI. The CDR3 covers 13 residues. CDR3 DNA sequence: TGTGCCAGCATGGAGCTAGCCAAAAACATTCAGTACTTC. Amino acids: CASMELAKNIQYF.

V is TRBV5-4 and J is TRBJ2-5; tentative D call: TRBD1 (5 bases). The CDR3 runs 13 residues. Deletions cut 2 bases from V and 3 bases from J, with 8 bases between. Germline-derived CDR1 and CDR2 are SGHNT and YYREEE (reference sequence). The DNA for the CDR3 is TGTGCCAGCAGCTTCAGGGATGAAGAGACCCAGTACTTC. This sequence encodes CASSFRDEETQYF.

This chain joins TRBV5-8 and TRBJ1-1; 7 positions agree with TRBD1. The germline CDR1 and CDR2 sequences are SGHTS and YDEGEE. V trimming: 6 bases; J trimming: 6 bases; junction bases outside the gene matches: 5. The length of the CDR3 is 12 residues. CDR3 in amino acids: CASMVTGAEAFF. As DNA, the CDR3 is TGTGCCAGCATGGTAACAGGGGCTGAAGCTTTCTTT.

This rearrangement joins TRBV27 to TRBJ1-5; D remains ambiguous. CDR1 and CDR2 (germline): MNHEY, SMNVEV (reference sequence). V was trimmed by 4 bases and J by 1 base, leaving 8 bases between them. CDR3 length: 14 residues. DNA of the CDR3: TGTGCCAGCAGTTCTACCAACAGCAATCAGCCCCAGCATTTT. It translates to CASSSTNSNQPQHF.

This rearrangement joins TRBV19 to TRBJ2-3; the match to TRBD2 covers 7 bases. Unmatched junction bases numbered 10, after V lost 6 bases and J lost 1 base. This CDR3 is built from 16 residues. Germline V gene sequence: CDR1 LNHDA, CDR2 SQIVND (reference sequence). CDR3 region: CASRDGGAGGTDTQYF. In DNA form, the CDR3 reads TGTGCCAGTAGGGATGGCGGGGCGGGAGGCACAGATACGCAGTATTTT.

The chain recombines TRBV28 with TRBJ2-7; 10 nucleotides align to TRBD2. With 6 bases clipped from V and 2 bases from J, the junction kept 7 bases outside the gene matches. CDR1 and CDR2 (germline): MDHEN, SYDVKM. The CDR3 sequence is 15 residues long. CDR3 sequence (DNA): TGTGCCAGCAGATTAGCGGGGGGACTCACCTACGAGCAGTACTTC. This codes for CASRLAGGLTYEQYF.

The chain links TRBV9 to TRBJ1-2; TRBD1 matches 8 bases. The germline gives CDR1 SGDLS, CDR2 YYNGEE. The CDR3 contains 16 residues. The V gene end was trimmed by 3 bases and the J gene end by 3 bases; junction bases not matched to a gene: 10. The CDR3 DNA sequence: TGTGCCAGCAGCGCAAGCCTCCAGGGGGCCGACTATGGCTACACCTTC. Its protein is CASSASLQGADYGYTF.

The CDR3: CASSVDWSSGNTIYF. The CDR3 DNA is TGTGCCAGCAGCGTGGACTGGAGCTCTGGAAACACCATATATTTT. The V gene is TRBV5-5, the J gene TRBJ1-3; D is unclear. Germline V CDR1 and CDR2: SGHKS, YYEKEE (reference sequence). The CDR3 length is 15 residues. Trimming stripped 4 bases from V and 0 bases from J, with 11 bases between. Using reference TRBV5-5 and TRBJ1-3 for the parts outside the CDR3, the full variable domain is DAGVTQSPTHLIKTRGQQVTLRCSPISGHKSVSWYQQVLGQGPQFIFQYYEKEERGRGNFPDRFSARQFPNYSSELNVNALLLGDSALYLCASSVDWSSGNTIYFGEGSWLTVV.

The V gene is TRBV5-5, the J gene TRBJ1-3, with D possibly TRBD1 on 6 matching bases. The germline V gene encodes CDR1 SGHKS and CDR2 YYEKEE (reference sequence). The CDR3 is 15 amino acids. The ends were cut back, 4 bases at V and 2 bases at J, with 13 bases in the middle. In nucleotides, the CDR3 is TGTGCCAGCAGCCTTACGGCAGGGGCTGGAAACACCATATATTTT. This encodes CASSLTAGAGNTIYF. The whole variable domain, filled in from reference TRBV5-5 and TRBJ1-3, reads DAGVTQSPTHLIKTRGQQVTLRCSPISGHKSVSWYQQVLGQGPQFIFQYYEKEERGRGNFPDRFSARQFPNYSSELNVNALLLGDSALYLCASSLTAGAGNTIYFGEGSWLTVV.

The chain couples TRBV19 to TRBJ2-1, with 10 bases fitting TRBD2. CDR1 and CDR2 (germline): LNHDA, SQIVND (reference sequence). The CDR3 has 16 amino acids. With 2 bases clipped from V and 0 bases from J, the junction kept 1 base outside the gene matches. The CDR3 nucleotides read TGTGCCAGTAGTATACCTAGCGGGGGCTCCTACAATGAGCAGTTCTTC. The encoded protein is CASSIPSGGSYNEQFF.

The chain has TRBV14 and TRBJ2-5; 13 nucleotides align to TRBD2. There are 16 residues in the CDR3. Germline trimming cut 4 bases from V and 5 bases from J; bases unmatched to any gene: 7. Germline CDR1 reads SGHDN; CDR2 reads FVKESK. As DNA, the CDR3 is TGTGCCAGCAGCCGAACTAGCGGGAGGGCCATCGAGACCCAGTACTTC. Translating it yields CASSRTSGRAIETQYF.

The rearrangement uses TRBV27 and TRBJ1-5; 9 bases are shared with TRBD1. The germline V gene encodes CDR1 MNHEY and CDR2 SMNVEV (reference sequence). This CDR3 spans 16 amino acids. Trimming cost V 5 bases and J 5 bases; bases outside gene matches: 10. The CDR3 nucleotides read TGTGCCAGCAGTCTCGGGACAGGGAGGAGGGATCAGCCCCAGCATTTT. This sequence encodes CASSLGTGRRDQPQHF.

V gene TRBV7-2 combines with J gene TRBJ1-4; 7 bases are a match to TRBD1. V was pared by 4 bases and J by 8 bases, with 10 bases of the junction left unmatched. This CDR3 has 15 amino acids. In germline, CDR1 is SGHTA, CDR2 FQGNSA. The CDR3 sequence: CASSSTGTDGEKLFF. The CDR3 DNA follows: TGTGCCAGCAGCTCAACCGGGACAGATGGCGAAAAACTGTTTTTT.

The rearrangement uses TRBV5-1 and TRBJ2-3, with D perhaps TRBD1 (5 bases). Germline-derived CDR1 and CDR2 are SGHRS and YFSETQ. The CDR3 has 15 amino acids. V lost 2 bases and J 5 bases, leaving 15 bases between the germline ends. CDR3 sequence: CASSFEQAPGDTQYF. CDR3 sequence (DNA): TGCGCCAGCAGCTTTGAACAGGCCCCCGGAGATACGCAGTATTTT.

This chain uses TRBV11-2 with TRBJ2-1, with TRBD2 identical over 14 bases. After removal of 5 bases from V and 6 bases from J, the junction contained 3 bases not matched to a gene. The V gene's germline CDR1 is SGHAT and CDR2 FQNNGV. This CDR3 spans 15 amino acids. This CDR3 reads CASSLGTSGSNEQFF. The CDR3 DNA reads TGTGCCAGCAGCCTCGGGACTAGCGGGAGCAATGAGCAGTTCTTC. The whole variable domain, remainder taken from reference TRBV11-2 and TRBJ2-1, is EAGVAQSPRYKIIEKRQSVAFWCNPISGHATLYWYQQILGQGPKLLIQFQNNGVVDDSQLPKDRFSAERLKGVDSTLKIQPAKLEDSAVYLCASSLGTSGSNEQFFGPGTRLTVL.

In DNA, the CDR3 is TGTGCCAGCAGTGAGCCCCCGGGACAGGGCTATGGCTACACCTTC. This translates into CASSEPPGQGYGYTF. The chain has TRBV2 and TRBJ1-2, with 9 positions matching TRBD1. Germline assignment: CDR1 SNHLY and CDR2 FYNNEI. The trim removed 3 bases at V and 4 bases at J, leaving 6 bases unmatched. This CDR3 comprises 15 residues.

Written as DNA, the CDR3 is TGCGCCAGCAGCTTAAGGGGGCTGGACACAGATACGCAGTATTTT. It yields the protein CASSLRGLDTDTQYF. This chain connects TRBV5-1 to TRBJ2-3, with 7 bases fitting TRBD1. The V gene's germline CDR1 is SGHRS and CDR2 YFSETQ. Germline trimming cut 2 bases from V and 2 bases from J; bases unmatched to any gene: 5. This CDR3 has 15 residues.

DNA for the CDR3: TGTGCCAGCAGCCTTTACAATGAGCAGTTCTTC. This sequence encodes CASSLYNEQFF. This chain connects TRBV13 to TRBJ2-1; no definite D call. The V gene's germline CDR1 is PRHDT and CDR2 FYEKMQ (reference sequence). CDR3 size: 11 residues. V lost 5 bases and J lost 4, with 3 bases in between.

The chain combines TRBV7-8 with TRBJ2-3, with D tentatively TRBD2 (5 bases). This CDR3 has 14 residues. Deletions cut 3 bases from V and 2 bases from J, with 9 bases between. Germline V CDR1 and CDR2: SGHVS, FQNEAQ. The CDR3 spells CASSFSSPTDTQYF. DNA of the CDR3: TGTGCCAGCAGCTTCTCTAGCCCCACAGATACGCAGTATTTT.

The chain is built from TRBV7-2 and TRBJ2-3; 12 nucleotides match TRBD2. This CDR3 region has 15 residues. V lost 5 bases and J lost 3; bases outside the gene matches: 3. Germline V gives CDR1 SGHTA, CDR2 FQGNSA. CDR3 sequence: CASSPSGRGTDTQYF. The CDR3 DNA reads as TGTGCCAGCAGCCCTAGCGGGAGGGGGACAGATACGCAGTATTTT.

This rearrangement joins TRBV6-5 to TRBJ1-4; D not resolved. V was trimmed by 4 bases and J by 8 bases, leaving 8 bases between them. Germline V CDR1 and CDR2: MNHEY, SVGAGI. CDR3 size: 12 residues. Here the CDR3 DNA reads TGTGCCAGCAGTTGGCAGGCCGAAAAACTGTTTTTT. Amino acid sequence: CASSWQAEKLFF.

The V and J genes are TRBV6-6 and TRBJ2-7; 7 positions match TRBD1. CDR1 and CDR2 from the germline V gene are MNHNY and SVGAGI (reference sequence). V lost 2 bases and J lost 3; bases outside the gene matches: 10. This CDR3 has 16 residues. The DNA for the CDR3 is TGTGCCAGCAGTTACGGACCCCAGGGACAGAACTACGAGCAGTACTTC. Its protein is CASSYGPQGQNYEQYF.